Presented here are 16 T cell receptor beta chains from one specimen sequenced in a study of blood T cell repertoires in COVID-19. TCRdb keeps only in-frame clones here, not all; method: immunoSEQ multiplex PCR. The table has about 74,000 clones, about 90% seen once; the top ten hold around 0.97%. The sample was peripheral blood. The receptors derive from a woman between 50 and 59 years old in a cohort sampled during active COVID-19.

The chain joins TRBV13 to TRBJ1-1; 9 bases are a match to TRBD1. The ends lost 5 bases at V and 4 bases at J; junction bases unmatched: 5. The CDR3 is 14 residues long. Per the germline V gene, CDR1 is PRHDT and CDR2 is FYEKMQ (reference sequence). CDR3 loop: CASSTNRGPTEAFF. In nucleotides, the CDR3 is TGTGCCAGCAGCACCAACAGGGGGCCCACTGAAGCTTTCTTT.

This chain joins TRBV7-9 and TRBJ2-7; a weak D match, TRBD1 (6 bases). Germline V CDR1 and CDR2: SEHNR, FQNEAQ (reference sequence). V shed 6 bases and J shed 5 bases, with 14 bases lying between them. The CDR3 is 13 amino acids. CDR3 DNA: TGTGCCAGCAGTAATAGGGGGTTCAACGAGCAGTACTTC. It is translated as CASSNRGFNEQYF.

The chain recombines TRBV9 with TRBJ2-6; D might be TRBD1 (5 bases). The V end was cut by 3 bases, the J end by 7 bases, with 8 bases between. Germline CDR1 and CDR2: SGDLS and YYNGEE. CDR3 length: 13 amino acids. The CDR3 bases are TGTGCCAGCAGCGGCAGGGTAGCCAACGTCCTGACTTTC. This codes for CASSGRVANVLTF.

The V gene is TRBV11-3, the J gene TRBJ2-3; TRBD1 aligns across 8 bases. V gave up 5 bases and J gave up 3 bases; unmatched junction bases: 4. The germline gives CDR1 SGHNT, CDR2 YENEEA. The length of the CDR3 is 14 residues. CDR3 residues: CASSRQGMTDTQYF. The CDR3 DNA is TGTGCCAGCAGCAGACAGGGGATGACAGATACGCAGTATTTT.

V gene TRBV19 combines with J gene TRBJ1-2; TRBD1 might be the D (6 bases). The CDR3 contains 14 residues. CDR1 LNHDA and CDR2 SQIVND come from the germline V gene (reference sequence). Trimming left V 7 bases short and J 2 bases short, with 14 bases between. The CDR3 sequence is CASIRQGRNYGYTF. CDR3 bases: TGTGCCAGTATTCGGCAGGGGAGAAACTATGGCTACACCTTC.

The chain carries TRBV6-5 and TRBJ2-7; D is unclear. The CDR3 sequence is 14 residues long. V lost 6 bases and J lost 7, with 19 bases in between. CDR1 and CDR2 from the germline V gene are MNHEY and SVGAGI. The CDR3 DNA reads TGTGCCAGCAGCCTAAAACTAACGACCGGGGAGCAGTACTTC. Translation gives CASSLKLTTGEQYF.

The chain combines TRBV10-3 with TRBJ2-7; TRBD2 matches at 8 bases. This CDR3 comprises 14 residues. Per germline, CDR1 ENHRY and CDR2 SYGVKD. V lost 4 bases to trimming and J lost 2 bases; unmatched junction nucleotides: 4. CDR3 loop: CAISVGAGAYEQYF. CDR3 nucleotide sequence: TGTGCCATCAGTGTAGGAGCGGGGGCCTACGAGCAGTACTTC.

The chain links TRBV7-8 to TRBJ2-1; 9 positions agree with TRBD1. This CDR3 has 15 amino acids. V gave up 7 bases and J gave up 7 bases; unmatched junction bases: 11. Germline lookup yields CDR1 SGHVS and CDR2 FQNEAQ. The CDR3 protein is CASNLDRGGPNEQFF. Here the CDR3 DNA reads TGTGCCAGCAACCTCGACAGGGGGGGGCCAAATGAGCAGTTCTTC.

The V and J genes are TRBV6-5 and TRBJ1-4, with D perhaps TRBD1 (5 bases). The V end was cut by 6 bases, the J end by 5 bases, with 13 bases between. The germline V gene has CDR1 MNHEY and CDR2 SVGAGI. The CDR3 loop spans 14 amino acids. CDR3 sequence (DNA): TGTGCCAGCAGGCCCGGGGGAACCAATGAAAAACTGTTTTTT. Its protein is CASRPGGTNEKLFF.

The CDR3 DNA sequence: TGTGCCAGCAGCTTGGCCACGAACACTGAAGCTTTCTTT. Its protein product is CASSLATNTEAFF. The V gene is TRBV28, the J gene TRBJ1-1; no clear D gene. Germline loops: CDR1 MDHEN, CDR2 SYDVKM. V dropped 6 bases and J dropped 1 base, with 9 bases sitting between them. CDR3 size: 13 residues.

The chain employs TRBV18 and TRBJ2-3; the D gene is possibly TRBD2 (6 bases). The V and J ends lost 6 bases and 1 base respectively, with 17 bases between them. The CDR3 spans 16 residues. The germline CDR1 and CDR2 sequences are KGHSH and LQKENI. This CDR3 is CASSLEGTGGTDTQYF. The DNA for the CDR3 is TGTGCCAGCTCCCTGGAGGGGACTGGAGGCACAGATACGCAGTATTTT.

This sequence joins TRBV5-6 and TRBJ2-5; no clear D gene. CDR1 and CDR2 (germline): SGHDT, YYEEEE. The CDR3 length is 13 residues. Trimming removed 1 base at V and 4 bases at J, with 8 bases between. CDR3 region: CASSLLPGETQYF. CDR3 bases: TGTGCCAGCAGCTTGTTGCCCGGAGAGACCCAGTACTTC.

The V gene is TRBV5-4, the J gene TRBJ2-7; possible D gene TRBD2, 6 bases. Trimming stripped 4 bases from V and 0 bases from J, with 14 bases between. CDR1 and CDR2 (germline): SGHNT, YYREEE (reference sequence). CDR3 length: 15 residues. The CDR3 region has the DNA TGTGCCAGCAGCCCTCGGGGAGGCAACTCCTACGAGCAGTACTTC. Translated: CASSPRGGNSYEQYF.

The rearrangement joins TRBV7-9 to TRBJ2-7, with D uncertain. The V end was cut by 7 bases, the J end by 6 bases, with 16 bases between. This CDR3 spans 13 amino acids. Germline assignment: CDR1 SEHNR and CDR2 FQNEAQ (reference sequence). The CDR3 nucleotides read TGTGCCAGCACCGAAGAGGTCCCGGGCGAGCAGTACTTC. It specifies CASTEEVPGEQYF.

The V and J genes are TRBV2 and TRBJ2-3; a possible D gene is TRBD1 (5 bases). CDR3 length equals 14 residues. V was shortened by 4 bases and J by 6 bases, with 14 bases between the two germline ends. Germline V lookup: CDR1 SNHLY, CDR2 FYNNEI. The CDR3 here is CASSVGPPADTQYF. CDR3 bases: TGTGCCAGCAGTGTGGGGCCTCCGGCGGATACGCAGTATTTT.

The chain has TRBV10-2 and TRBJ2-3; 7 bases fit TRBD2. V shed 7 bases and J 4 bases; nucleotides not matched to a gene: 8. Germline lookup yields CDR1 WSHSY and CDR2 SAAADI. The CDR3 is made up of 14 amino acids. The chain's CDR3 is CASTQAGRADTQYF. The CDR3 DNA sequence: TGCGCCAGCACCCAAGCGGGGAGAGCAGATACGCAGTATTTT.